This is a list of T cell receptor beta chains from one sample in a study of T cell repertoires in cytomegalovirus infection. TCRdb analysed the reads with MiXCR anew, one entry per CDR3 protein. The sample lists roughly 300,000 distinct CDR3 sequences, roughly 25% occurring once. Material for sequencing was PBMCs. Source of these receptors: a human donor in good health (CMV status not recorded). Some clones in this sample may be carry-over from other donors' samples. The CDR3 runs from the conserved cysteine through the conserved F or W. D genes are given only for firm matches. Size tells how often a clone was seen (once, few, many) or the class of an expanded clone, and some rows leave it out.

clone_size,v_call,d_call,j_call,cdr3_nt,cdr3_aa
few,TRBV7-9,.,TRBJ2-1,TGTGCCAGCAGCTTATTACGGGATAGGAATGAGCAGTTCTTC,CASSLLRDRNEQFF
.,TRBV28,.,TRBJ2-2,TGTGCCAGCAGTTTAGTGGGGTCGACCGGGGAGCTGTTTTTT,CASSLVGSTGELFF
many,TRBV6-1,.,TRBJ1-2,TGTGCCAGCAGTCGATACGGGGGGCTTGGTGGCTACACCTTC,CASSRYGGLGGYTF
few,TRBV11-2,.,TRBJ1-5,TGTGCCAGCAGCTTATCAGTCAGGCAGCCCCAGCATTTT,CASSLSVRQPQHF
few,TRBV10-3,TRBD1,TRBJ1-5,TGTGCCATCAGTGAACCCGGGACAGGGAGCGCCCAGCCCCAGCATTTT,CAISEPGTGSAQPQHF
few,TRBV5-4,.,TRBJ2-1,TGTGCCAGCAGCCTGGACACTCCCTCCTACAATGAGCAGTTCTTC,CASSLDTPSYNEQFF
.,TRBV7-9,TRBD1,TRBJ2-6,TGTGCCAGCAGCCCGGGTGGAAGGACAGGGGGGAGAAAGGCCAACGTCCTGACTTTC,CASSPGGRTGGRKANVLTF
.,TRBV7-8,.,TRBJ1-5,TGTGCCAGCAGCTTAGACATGGGACGCAATCAGCCCCAGCATTTT,CASSLDMGRNQPQHF
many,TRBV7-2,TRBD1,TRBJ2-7,TGTGCCAGCAGCCAAGATGTAGGGACAGGGTCCTACGAGCAGTACTTC,CASSQDVGTGSYEQYF
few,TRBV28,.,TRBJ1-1,TGTGCCAGCAGTTTATGGGGGGCGCGTCTTGAAGCTTTCTTT,CASSLWGARLEAFF
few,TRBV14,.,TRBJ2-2,TGTGCCAGCAGCCAAGCGCAGGTTGGGACCGGGGAGCTGTTTTTT,CASSQAQVGTGELFF
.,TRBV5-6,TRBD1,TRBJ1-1,TGTGCCAGCAGCTCTCAGACAGGGGGCACCGACACTGAAGCTTTCTTT,CASSSQTGGTDTEAFF
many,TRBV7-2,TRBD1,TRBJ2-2,TGTGCCAGCAGCCTGGACAGGGAAAGAACGAACACCGGGGAGCTGTTTTTT,CASSLDRERTNTGELFF
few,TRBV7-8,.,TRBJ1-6,TGTGCCAGCAGCTTATTAAGGGGCCGAGAGAATAATTCACCCCTCCACTTT,CASSLLRGRENNSPLHF
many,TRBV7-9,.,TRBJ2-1,TGTGCCAGCAGCCCCCCTAGGCGTATTAATGAGCAGTTCTTC,CASSPPRRINEQFF
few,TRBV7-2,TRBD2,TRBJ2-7,TGTGCCAGCAGCTGGGGGACTAGCGGTCCTGGGTACTTC,CASSWGTSGPGYF
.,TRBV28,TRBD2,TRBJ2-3,TGTGCCAGCAGCCAGATTCCAACTAGCGGGGTCTCAGATACGCAGTATTTT,CASSQIPTSGVSDTQYF
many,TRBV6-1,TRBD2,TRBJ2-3,TGTGCCAGCAGTCGCGGACTAGCGGGAGGGGTTGATTACACAGATACGCAGTATTTT,CASSRGLAGGVDYTDTQYF
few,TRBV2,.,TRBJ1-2,TGTGCCGGACGGACCCAGCTTTCTGGCTACACCTTC,CAGRTQLSGYTF
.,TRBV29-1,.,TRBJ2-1,TGCAGCGTTGAGGGGGGAAACCAACAAAAATACAATGAGCAGTTCTTC,CSVEGGNQQKYNEQFF
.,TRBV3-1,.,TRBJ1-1,TGTGCCAGCAGCCAAGATCGCCTTGAAGCTTTCTTT,CASSQDRLEAFF
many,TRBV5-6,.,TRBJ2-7,TGTGCCAGCAGCTTGGGGGTCCAAACCTACGAGCAGTACTTC,CASSLGVQTYEQYF
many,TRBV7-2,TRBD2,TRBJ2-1,TGTGCCAGTAAAGCGGGAGGGTCATACAATGAGCAGTTCTTC,CASKAGGSYNEQFF
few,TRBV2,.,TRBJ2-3,TGTGCCAGCAGTGAGAGGCCAGAAAGCACAGATACGCAGTATTTT,CASSERPESTDTQYF
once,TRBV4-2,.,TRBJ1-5,TGTGCCAGCAGCCAAGAAGAGGACCCAAATCAGCCCCAGCATTTT,CASSQEEDPNQPQHF
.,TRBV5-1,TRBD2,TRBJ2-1,TGCGCCAGCAGCCTGCTAGCGGCGAGCTCTTACAATGAGCAGTTCTTC,CASSLLAASSYNEQFF
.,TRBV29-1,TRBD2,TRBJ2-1,TGCAGCGTTGAAGACCCGGCTAGCGGGAGCTCTTACAATGAGCAGTTCTTC,CSVEDPASGSSYNEQFF
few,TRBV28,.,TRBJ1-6,TGTGCCAGCAAACAGGGAAGCAATTCACCCCTCCACTTT,CASKQGSNSPLHF
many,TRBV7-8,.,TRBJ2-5,TGTGCCAGCAGCCCGCGAGGCGGAAGGGGTTTGATAGAGACCCAGTACTTC,CASSPRGGRGLIETQYF